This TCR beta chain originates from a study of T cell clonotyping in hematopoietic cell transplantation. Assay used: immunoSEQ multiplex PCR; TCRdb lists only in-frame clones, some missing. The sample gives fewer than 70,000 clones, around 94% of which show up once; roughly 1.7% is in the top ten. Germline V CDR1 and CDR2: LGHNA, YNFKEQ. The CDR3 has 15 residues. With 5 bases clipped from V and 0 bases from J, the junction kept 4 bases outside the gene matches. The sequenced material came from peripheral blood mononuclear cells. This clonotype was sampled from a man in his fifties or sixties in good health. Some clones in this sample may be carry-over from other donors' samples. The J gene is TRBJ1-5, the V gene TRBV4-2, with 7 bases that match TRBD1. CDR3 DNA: TGTGCCAGCAGCGACGGACAGGATAGCAATCAGCCCCAGCATTTT. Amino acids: CASSDGQDSNQPQHF.